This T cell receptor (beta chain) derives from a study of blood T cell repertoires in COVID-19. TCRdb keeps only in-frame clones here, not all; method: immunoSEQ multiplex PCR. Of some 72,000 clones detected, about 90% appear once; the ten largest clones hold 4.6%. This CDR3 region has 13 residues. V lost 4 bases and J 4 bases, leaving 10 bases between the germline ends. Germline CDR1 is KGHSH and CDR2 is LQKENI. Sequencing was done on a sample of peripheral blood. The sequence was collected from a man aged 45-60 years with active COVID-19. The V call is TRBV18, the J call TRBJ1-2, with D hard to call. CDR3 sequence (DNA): TGTGCCAGCTCACGCACAGAAACCTATGGCTACACCTTC. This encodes CASSRTETYGYTF.